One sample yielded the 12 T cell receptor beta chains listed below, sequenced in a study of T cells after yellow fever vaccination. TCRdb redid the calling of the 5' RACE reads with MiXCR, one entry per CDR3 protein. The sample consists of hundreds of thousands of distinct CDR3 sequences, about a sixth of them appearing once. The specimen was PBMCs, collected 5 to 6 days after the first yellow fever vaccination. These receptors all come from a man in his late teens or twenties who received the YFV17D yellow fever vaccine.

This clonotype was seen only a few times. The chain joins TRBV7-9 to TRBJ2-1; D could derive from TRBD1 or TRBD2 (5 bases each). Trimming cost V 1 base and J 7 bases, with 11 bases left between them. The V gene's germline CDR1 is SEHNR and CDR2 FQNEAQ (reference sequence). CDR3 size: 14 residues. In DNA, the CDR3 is TGTGCCAGCAGCTTAGTTGGGGGATCTAATGAGCAGTTCTTC. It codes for CASSLVGGSNEQFF.

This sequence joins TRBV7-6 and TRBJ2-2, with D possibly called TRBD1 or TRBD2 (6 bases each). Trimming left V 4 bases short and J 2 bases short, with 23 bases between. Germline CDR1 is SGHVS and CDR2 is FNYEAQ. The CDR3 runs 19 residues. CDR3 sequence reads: CASSSLGLGGGSNTGELFF. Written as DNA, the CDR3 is TGTGCCAGCAGCTCATTGGGGTTAGGAGGGGGATCTAACACCGGGGAGCTGTTTTTT.

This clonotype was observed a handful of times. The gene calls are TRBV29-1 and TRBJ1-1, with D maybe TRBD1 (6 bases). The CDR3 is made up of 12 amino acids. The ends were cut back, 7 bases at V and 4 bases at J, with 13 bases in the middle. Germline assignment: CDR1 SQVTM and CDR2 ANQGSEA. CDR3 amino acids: CSGQGIGTEAFF. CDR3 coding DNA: TGCAGCGGGCAGGGGATCGGCACTGAAGCTTTCTTT.

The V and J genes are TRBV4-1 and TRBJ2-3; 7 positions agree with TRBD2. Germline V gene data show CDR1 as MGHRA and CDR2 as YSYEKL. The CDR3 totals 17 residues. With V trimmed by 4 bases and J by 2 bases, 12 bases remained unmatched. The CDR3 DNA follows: TGCGCCAGCAGCCCCCCCGGGCGGGGGACCCTCACAGATACGCAGTATTTT. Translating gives CASSPPGRGTLTDTQYF.

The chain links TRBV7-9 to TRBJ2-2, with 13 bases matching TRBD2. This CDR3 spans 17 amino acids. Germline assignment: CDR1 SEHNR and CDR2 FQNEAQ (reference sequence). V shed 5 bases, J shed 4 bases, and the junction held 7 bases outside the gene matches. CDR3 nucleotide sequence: TGTGCCAGCAGCACAGGGACTAGCGGGGTTGTCACCGGGGAGCTGTTTTTT. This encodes CASSTGTSGVVTGELFF.

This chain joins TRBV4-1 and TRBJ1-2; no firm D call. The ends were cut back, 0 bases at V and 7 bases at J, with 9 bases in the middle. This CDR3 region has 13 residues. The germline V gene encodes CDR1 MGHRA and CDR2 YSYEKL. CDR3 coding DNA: TGCGCCAGCAGCCAAGACACCGGAATTGGCTACACCTTC. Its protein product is CASSQDTGIGYTF.

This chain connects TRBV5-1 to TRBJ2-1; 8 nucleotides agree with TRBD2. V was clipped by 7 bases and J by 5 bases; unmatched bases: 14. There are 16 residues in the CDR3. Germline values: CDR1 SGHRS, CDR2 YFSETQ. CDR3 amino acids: CASSPAGAAGDNEQFF. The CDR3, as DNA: TGCGCCAGCTCCCCCGCTGGGGCAGCGGGGGACAATGAGCAGTTCTTC.

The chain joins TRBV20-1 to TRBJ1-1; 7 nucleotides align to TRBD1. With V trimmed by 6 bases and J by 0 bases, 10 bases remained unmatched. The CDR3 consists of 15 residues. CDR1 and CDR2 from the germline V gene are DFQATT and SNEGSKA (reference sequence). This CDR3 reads CSANSQGGMNTEAFF. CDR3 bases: TGCAGTGCCAACTCCCAGGGGGGCATGAACACTGAAGCTTTCTTT.

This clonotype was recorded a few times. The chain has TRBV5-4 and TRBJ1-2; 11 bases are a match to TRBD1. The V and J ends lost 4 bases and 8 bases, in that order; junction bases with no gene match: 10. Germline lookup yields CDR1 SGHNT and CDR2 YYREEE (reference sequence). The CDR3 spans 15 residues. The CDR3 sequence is CASSRVRTGGRGYTF. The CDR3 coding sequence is TGTGCCAGCAGCCGCGTCCGGACAGGGGGCAGGGGCTACACCTTC. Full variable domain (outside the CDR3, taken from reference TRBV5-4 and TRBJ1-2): ETGVTQSPTHLIKTRGQQVTLRCSSQSGHNTVSWYQQALGQGPQFIFQYYREEENGRGNFPPRFSGLQFPNYSSELNVNALELDDSALYLCASSRVRTGGRGYTFGSGTRLTVV.

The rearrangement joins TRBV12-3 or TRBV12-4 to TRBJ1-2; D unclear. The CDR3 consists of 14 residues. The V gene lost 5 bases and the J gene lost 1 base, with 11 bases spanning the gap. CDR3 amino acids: CASSPSYFNYGYTF. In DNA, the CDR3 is TGTGCCAGCAGTCCGTCCTATTTTAACTATGGCTACACCTTC.

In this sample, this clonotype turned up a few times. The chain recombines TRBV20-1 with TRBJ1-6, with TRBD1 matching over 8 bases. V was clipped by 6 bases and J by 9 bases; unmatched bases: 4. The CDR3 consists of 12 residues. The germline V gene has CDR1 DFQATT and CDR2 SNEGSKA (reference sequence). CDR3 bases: TGCAGTGCCTCCGACAGGGGTTCACCCCTCCACTTT. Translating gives CSASDRGSPLHF.

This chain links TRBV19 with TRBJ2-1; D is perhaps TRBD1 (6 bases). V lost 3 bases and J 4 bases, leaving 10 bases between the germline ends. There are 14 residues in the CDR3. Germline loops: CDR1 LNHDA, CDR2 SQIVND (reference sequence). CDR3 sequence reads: CASSMVRGYNEQFF. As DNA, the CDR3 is TGTGCCAGTAGTATGGTCAGGGGATACAATGAGCAGTTCTTC.